The rows below give T cell receptor beta chains drawn from one sample of a study of T cell responses to AZD1222 COVID-19 vaccine. Assay used: immunoSEQ multiplex PCR; TCRdb lists only in-frame clones, some missing. Among 50,000 to 75,000 clones listed, roughly 87% were seen once. The sequencing used peripheral blood, collected 28 days after the second AZD1222 dose. The receptors originated from an adult who received the AZD1222 COVID-19 vaccine. The CDR3 runs from the conserved cysteine through the conserved F or W. The D gene is left open where the match is weak. The listing skips clone size in some rows; elsewhere it reads once, few, many or a size class.

clone size,D gene,J gene,V gene,CDR3 DNA,CDR3 protein
NA,NA,TRBJ2-5,TRBV11-2,TGTGCCAGCAGCTTATTTGGTGCCTGGGAGACCCAGTACTTC,CASSLFGAWETQYF
NA,NA,TRBJ2-5,TRBV7-8,TGTGCCATCACCCGGGGGGCGGGAGTGGCGGAGACCCAGTACTTC,CAITRGAGVAETQYF
NA,TRBD1,TRBJ2-5,TRBV19,TGTGCCAGTAGAAACACCGGGACAGGGGAACGGAAGACCCAGTACTTC,CASRNTGTGERKTQYF
once,NA,TRBJ1-5,TRBV11-3,TGTGCCAGCAGCTCCTGTGACAGGCCGGGACAGCCCCAGCATTTT,CASSSCDRPGQPQHF
NA,NA,TRBJ2-7,TRBV16,TGTGCCAGCAGCCCTCGGACGGACCGTTCGTCCTACGAGCAGTACTTC,CASSPRTDRSSYEQYF
NA,NA,TRBJ1-5,TRBV19,TGTGCCAGTAGTATGCGGGGGGGTTATCAGCCCCAGCATTTT,CASSMRGGYQPQHF
NA,NA,TRBJ2-3,TRBV6-5,TGTGCCAGCAGTTACTCGCAGGACTGGGGGACAGATACGCAGTATTTT,CASSYSQDWGTDTQYF
few,NA,TRBJ2-3,TRBV2,TGTGCCAGCAGTGACACGGGGGGCTACGGGGATACGCAGTATTTT,CASSDTGGYGDTQYF
NA,TRBD1,TRBJ2-7,TRBV9,TGTGCCAGCAGCGTTGGGACAGTTTCCTACGAGCAGTACTTC,CASSVGTVSYEQYF
NA,NA,TRBJ1-5,TRBV7-2,TGTGCCAGCAGCTCACAGGGCTGGAGCAATCAGCCCCAGCATTTT,CASSSQGWSNQPQHF
NA,NA,TRBJ2-2,TRBV7-2,TGTGCCAGCAGCTCATACAGGGTCACCGGGGAGCTGTTTTTT,CASSSYRVTGELFF
NA,NA,TRBJ1-1,TRBV6-6,TGTGCCAGCAGCCCAGGAGGGACTGAAGCTTTCTTT,CASSPGGTEAFF
NA,NA,TRBJ1-1,TRBV7-9,TGTGCCAGCAGCTTAGTCTCGGCAGGCCCGCTGAACACTGAAGCTTTCTTT,CASSLVSAGPLNTEAFF
NA,TRBD2,TRBJ2-1,TRBV19,TGTGCCAGTAGCACACTAGCGGGGGGGCCCTATGAGCAGTTCTTC,CASSTLAGGPYEQFF
NA,NA,TRBJ1-6,TRBV27,TGTGCCAGCAGCGATGGAAGTGGGCTCCTCCACTTT,CASSDGSGLLHF
NA,TRBD1,TRBJ2-2,TRBV5-6,TGTGCCAGCAGCTTCCGGGACAGGGCCGGCGGGGAGCTGTTTTTT,CASSFRDRAGGELFF
NA,TRBD2,TRBJ2-4,TRBV5-1,TGCGCCAGCAGCACGGGACTAGCGGGAGTAGTTCAGTACTTC,CASSTGLAGVVQYF